The present T cell receptor beta chain was sequenced within a study of cytomegalovirus exposure and HLA in healthy donors. Turning to this clone: Antigen: not known.

PCR amplification relied on 60 Vbeta primers (plus 13 Jbeta primers). Measured with immunoSEQ multiplex PCR; TCRdb has only the in-frame clones, and not every one. The data show about 88,000 clones, with roughly 71% seen just once and about a sixth held by the top ten. CDR3 size: 11 residues. V was trimmed by 10 bases and J by 6 bases, leaving 12 bases between them. Per germline, CDR1 MNHEY and CDR2 SVGAGI. Findings and limits, study-wide: Sequencing depth roughly uniform across donors was assumed in presence/absence analyses. There were some public TCRs occurring in many donors, but most TCR sequences were rare. Immune exposure information comprised only CMV serostatus.

The chain is built from TRBV6-5 and TRBJ1-2; the D gene is possibly TRBD1 (6 bases). The TCR was taken from a young woman in good health and CMV-seropositive. The sample consisted of PBMCs. CDR3 loop: CATMGGHGYTF. The CDR3 nucleotides are TGTGCCACCATGGGGGGGCATGGCTACACCTTC.